This record covers a single TCR beta chain. This specimen comes from a study of blood T cell repertoires in COVID-19. Study at large: From the United States, Italy and Spain came samples of acute and convalescent COVID-19. Sources were T cells, B-cell-depleted T cells, or PBMCs; the material itself was cDNA or gDNA.

The CDR3 has 14 residues. Trimming took 4 bases from V and 0 from J, leaving 8 bases between them. Germline CDR1 reads SGHTA; CDR2 reads FQGNSA. As handled by the study authors: The assay estimated nucleated cells by amplifying reference gene primers. Assay used: immunoSEQ multiplex PCR; TCRdb lists only in-frame clones, some missing. V, J and clone size derive from that table, while D and trimming were established from the DNA sequence. Of 60,000 to 65,000 clones in the sample, under 85% were seen once. Source material: peripheral blood. The rearrangement uses TRBV7-2 and TRBJ2-3; D perhaps matches TRBD2 (6 bases). The receptor was derived from a woman older than 75 with acute or convalescent COVID-19. CDR3 sequence: CASSYSGSTDTQYF. DNA for the CDR3: TGTGCCAGCAGCTATAGCGGAAGCACAGATACGCAGTATTTT.